Listed below are T cell receptor beta chains from one sample, sequenced in a study of shared clonotypes between healthy human individuals. Produced via immunoSEQ multiplex PCR; TCRdb's table is partial and in-frame only. The sample shows about 560,000 clones, 70% to 80% of them seen only once. The sample was PBMCs. The receptors were gathered from a woman aged 40 to 50 in good health. Some clones in this sample may be carry-over from other donors' samples. Each CDR3 is given with its conserved first and last residue. The order of the fields is J gene, V gene, CDR3 protein.

j_call: TRBJ2-3
v_call: TRBV5-4
cdr3_aa: CASSSPHTDTQYF

j_call: TRBJ2-3
v_call: TRBV5-1
cdr3_aa: CASSLVTSGLSTDTQYF

j_call: TRBJ2-1
v_call: TRBV5-4
cdr3_aa: CASSILGQGAVSYNEQFF

j_call: TRBJ1-2
v_call: TRBV9
cdr3_aa: CASSVLGSQRHGYTF

j_call: TRBJ2-1
v_call: TRBV6-6
cdr3_aa: CASSYSYSYNEQFF

j_call: TRBJ1-6
v_call: TRBV10-2
cdr3_aa: CASGQGWSLTDSPLHF

j_call: TRBJ2-7
v_call: TRBV5-1
cdr3_aa: CASSTSGSRSYEQYF

j_call: TRBJ1-3
v_call: TRBV19
cdr3_aa: CASSLGQAGNTIYF

j_call: TRBJ1-1
v_call: TRBV19
cdr3_aa: CASSIPGGNTEAFF

j_call: TRBJ2-2
v_call: TRBV28
cdr3_aa: CASKRSGGTGELFF